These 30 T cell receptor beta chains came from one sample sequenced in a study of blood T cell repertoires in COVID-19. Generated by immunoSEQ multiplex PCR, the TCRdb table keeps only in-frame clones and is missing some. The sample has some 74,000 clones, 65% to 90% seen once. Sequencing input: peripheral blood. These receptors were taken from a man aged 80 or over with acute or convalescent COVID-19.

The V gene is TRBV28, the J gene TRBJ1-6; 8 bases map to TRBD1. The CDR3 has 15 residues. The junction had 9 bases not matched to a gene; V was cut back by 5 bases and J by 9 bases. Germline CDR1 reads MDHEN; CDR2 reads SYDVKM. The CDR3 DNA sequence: TGTGCCAGCAGTCCCATCACAGGGGGTTCTTCACCCCTCCACTTT. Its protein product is CASSPITGGSSPLHF.

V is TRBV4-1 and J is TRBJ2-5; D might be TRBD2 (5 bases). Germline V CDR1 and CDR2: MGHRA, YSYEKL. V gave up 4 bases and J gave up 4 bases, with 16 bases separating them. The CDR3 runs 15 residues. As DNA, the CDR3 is TGCGCCAGCAGCCCGCGGAGGAGCAAGCCAGAGACCCAGTACTTC. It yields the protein CASSPRRSKPETQYF.

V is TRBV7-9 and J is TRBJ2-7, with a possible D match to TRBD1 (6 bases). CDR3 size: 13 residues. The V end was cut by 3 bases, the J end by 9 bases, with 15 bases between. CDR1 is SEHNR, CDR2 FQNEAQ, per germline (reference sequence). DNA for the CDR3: TGTGCCAGCAGCTTTAGGGACAATGCAGGGCAGTACTTC. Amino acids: CASSFRDNAGQYF.

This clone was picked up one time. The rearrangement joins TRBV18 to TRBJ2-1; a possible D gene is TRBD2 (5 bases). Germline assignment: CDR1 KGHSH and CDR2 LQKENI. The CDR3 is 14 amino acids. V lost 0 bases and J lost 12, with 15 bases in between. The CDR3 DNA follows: TGTGCCAGCTCACCACCGAGTCTAGCAGATGGGCAGTTCTTC. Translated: CASSPPSLADGQFF.

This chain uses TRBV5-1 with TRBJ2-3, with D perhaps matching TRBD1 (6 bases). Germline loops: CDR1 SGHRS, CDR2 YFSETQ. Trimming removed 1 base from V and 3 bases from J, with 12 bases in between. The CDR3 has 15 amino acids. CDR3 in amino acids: CASSLRGIGTDTQYF. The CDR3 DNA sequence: TGCGCCAGCAGCTTGAGGGGGATCGGTACAGATACGCAGTATTTT.

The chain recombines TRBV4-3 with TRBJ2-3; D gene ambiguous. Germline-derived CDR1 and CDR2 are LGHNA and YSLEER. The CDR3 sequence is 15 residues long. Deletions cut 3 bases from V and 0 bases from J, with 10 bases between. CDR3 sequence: CASSQITSSTDTQYF. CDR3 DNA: TGCGCCAGCAGCCAGATAACATCTAGCACAGATACGCAGTATTTT.

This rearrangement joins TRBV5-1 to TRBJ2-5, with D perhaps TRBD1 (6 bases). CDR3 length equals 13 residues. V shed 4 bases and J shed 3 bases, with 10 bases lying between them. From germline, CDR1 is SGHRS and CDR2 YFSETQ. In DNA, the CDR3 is TGCGCCAGCAGCCCGTGGACAGAAGAGACCCAGTACTTC. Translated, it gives CASSPWTEETQYF.

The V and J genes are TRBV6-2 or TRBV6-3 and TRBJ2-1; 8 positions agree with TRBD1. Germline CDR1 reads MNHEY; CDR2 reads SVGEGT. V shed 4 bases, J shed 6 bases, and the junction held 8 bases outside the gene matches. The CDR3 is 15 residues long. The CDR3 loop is CASSFRGRLGNEQFF. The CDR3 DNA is TGTGCCAGCAGTTTCAGGGGGCGCCTAGGCAATGAGCAGTTCTTC.

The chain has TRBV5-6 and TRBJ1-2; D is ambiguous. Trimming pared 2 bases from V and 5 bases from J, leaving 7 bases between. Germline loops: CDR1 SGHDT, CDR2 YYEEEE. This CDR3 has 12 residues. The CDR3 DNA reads TGTGCCAGCAGCTTTTCAGGTTATGGCTACACCTTC. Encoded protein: CASSFSGYGYTF.

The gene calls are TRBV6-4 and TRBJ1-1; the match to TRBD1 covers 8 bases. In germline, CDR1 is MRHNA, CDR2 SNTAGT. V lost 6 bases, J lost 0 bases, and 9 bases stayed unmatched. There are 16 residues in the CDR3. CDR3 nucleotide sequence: TGTGCCAGCAGAGACCAGGGGACAGGTTTGAACACTGAAGCTTTCTTT. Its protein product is CASRDQGTGLNTEAFF.

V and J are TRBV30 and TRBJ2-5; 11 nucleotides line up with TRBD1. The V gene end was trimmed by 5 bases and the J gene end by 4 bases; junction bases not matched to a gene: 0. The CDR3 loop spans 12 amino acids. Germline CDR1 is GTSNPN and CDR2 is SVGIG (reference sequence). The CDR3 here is CAWGTGGETQYF. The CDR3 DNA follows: TGTGCCTGGGGGACAGGGGGAGAGACCCAGTACTTC.

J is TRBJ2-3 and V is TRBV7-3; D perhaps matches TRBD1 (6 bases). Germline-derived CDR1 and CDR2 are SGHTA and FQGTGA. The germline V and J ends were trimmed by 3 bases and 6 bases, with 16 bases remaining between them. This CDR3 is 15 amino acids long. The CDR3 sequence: CASSLTGAKGDTQYF. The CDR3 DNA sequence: TGTGCCAGCAGCTTGACAGGCGCAAAGGGGGATACGCAGTATTTT.

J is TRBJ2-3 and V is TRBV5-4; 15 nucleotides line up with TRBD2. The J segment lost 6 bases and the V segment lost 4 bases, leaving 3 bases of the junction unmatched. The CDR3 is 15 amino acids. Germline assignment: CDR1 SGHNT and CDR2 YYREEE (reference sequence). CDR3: CASSLGLAGGDTQYF. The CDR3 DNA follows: TGTGCCAGCAGCCTGGGACTAGCGGGAGGCGATACGCAGTATTTT.

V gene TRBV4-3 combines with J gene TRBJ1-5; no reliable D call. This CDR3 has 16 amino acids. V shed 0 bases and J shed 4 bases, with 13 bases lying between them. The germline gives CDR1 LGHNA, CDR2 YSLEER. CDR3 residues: CASSQDPAGTNQPQHF. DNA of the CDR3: TGCGCCAGCAGCCAAGATCCGGCAGGAACTAATCAGCCCCAGCATTTT.

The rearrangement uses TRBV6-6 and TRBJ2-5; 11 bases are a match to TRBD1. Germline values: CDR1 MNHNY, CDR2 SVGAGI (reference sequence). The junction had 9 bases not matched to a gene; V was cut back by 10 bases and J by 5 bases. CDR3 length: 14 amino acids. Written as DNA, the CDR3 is TGTGCCACCGGAATCCGGGACAGGGGGGAGACCCAGTACTTC. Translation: CATGIRDRGETQYF.

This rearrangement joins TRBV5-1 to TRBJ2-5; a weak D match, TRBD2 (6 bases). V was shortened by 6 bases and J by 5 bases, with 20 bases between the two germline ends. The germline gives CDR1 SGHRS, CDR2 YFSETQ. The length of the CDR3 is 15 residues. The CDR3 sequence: CASNWGLARGETQYF. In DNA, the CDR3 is TGCGCCAGCAACTGGGGGTTGGCCCGGGGGGAGACCCAGTACTTC.

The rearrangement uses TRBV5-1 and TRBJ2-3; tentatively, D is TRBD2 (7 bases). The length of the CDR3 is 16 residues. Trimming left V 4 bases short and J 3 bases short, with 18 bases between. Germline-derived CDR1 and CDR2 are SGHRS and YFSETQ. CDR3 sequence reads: CASSPEGGFRTDTQYF. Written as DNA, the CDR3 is TGCGCCAGCAGCCCGGAGGGGGGGTTTAGGACAGATACGCAGTATTTT.

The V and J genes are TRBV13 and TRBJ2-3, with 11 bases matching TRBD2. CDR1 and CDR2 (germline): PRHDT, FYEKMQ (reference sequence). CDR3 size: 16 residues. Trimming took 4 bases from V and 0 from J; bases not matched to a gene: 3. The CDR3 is CASSSWTSGSTDTQYF. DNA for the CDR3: TGTGCCAGCAGCTCCTGGACTAGCGGGAGCACAGATACGCAGTATTTT. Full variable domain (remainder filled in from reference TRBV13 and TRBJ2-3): AAGVIQSPRHLIKEKRETATLKCYPIPRHDTVYWYQQGPGQDPQFLISFYEKMQSDKGSIPDRFSAQQFSDYHSELNMSSLELGDSALYFCASSSWTSGSTDTQYFGPGTRLTVL.

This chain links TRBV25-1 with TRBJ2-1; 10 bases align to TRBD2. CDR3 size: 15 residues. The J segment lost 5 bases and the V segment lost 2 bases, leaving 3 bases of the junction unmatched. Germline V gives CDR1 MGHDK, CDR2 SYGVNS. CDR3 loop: CASSELAGDNNEQFF. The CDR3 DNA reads TGTGCCAGCAGTGAACTAGCGGGGGATAACAATGAGCAGTTCTTC.

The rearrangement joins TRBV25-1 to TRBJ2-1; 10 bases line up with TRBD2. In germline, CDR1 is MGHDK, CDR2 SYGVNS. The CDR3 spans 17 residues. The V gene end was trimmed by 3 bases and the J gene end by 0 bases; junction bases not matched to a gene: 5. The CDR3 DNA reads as TGTGCCAGCAGTGAGCTTGCTAGCGGGAGCTCCTACAATGAGCAGTTCTTC. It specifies CASSELASGSSYNEQFF.

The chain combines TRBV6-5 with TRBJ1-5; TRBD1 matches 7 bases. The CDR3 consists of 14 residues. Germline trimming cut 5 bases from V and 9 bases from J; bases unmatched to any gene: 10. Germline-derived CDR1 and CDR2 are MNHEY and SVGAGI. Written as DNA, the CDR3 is TGTGCCAGCAGTCCCCGACAGGGAGAAGGGCCCCAGCATTTT. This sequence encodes CASSPRQGEGPQHF.

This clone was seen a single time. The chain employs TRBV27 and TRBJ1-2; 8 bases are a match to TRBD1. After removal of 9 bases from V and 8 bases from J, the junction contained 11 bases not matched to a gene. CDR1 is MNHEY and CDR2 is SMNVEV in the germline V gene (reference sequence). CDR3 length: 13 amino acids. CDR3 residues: CARYRTGSKGYTF. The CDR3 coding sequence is TGTGCCAGGTATAGGACAGGGTCTAAGGGCTACACCTTC.

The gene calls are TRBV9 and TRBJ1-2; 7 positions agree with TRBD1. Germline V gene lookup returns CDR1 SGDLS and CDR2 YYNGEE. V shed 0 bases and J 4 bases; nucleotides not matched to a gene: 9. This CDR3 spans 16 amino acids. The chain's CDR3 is CASSVALQGGSYGYTF. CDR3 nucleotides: TGTGCCAGCAGCGTAGCCCTCCAGGGGGGAAGCTATGGCTACACCTTC. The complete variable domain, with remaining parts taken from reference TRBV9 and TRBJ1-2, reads DSGVTQTPKHLITATGQRVTLRCSPRSGDLSVYWYQQSLDQGLQFLIQYYNGEERAKGNILERFSAQQFPDLHSELNLSSLELGDSALYFCASSVALQGGSYGYTFGSGTRLTVV.

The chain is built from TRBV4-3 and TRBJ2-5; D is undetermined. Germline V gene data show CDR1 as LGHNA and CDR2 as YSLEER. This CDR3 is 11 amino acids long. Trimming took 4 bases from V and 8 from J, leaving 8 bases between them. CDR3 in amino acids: CASSPMATQYF. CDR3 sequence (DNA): TGCGCCAGCAGCCCCATGGCCACCCAGTACTTC.

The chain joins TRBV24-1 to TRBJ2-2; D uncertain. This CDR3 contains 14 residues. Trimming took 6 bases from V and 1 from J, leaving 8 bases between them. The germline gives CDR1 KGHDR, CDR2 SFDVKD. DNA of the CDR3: TGTGCCACCAGTCGACATTTGAACACCGGGGAGCTGTTTTTT. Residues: CATSRHLNTGELFF.

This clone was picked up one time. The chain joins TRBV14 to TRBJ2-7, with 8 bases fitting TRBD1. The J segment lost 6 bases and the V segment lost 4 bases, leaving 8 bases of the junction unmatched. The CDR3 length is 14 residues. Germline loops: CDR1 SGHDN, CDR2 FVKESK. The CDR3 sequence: CASSLGTGYREQYF. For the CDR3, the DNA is TGTGCCAGCAGCCTAGGGACAGGTTATCGCGAGCAGTACTTC.

The CDR3 reads CASSHSMGTILGGNTIYF. The CDR3, as DNA: TGTGCCAGCAGCCACTCCATGGGCACAATCCTTGGGGGAAACACCATATATTTT. This sequence joins TRBV11-2 and TRBJ1-3; D unclear. The CDR3 has 18 amino acids. CDR1 and CDR2 (germline): SGHAT, FQNNGV. Between the trimmed V and J ends, which lost 5 bases and 4 bases, there was a span of 24 bases. The full variable domain, its missing parts supplied by reference TRBV11-2 and TRBJ1-3, is EAGVAQSPRYKIIEKRQSVAFWCNPISGHATLYWYQQILGQGPKLLIQFQNNGVVDDSQLPKDRFSAERLKGVDSTLKIQPAKLEDSAVYLCASSHSMGTILGGNTIYFGEGSWLTVV.

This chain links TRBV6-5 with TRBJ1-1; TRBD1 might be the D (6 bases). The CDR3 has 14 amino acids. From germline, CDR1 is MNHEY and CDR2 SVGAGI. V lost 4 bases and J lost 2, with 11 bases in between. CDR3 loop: CASSFTGSNTEAFF. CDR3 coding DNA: TGTGCCAGCAGTTTTACAGGGTCAAACACTGAAGCTTTCTTT.

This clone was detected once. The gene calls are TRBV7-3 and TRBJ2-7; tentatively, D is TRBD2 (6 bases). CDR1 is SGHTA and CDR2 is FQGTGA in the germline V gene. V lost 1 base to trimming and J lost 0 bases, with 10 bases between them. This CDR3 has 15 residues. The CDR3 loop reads CASSLMGGSSYEQYF. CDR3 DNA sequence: TGTGCCAGCAGCTTAATGGGGGGTAGCTCCTACGAGCAGTACTTC. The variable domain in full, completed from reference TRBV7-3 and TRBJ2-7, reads GAGVSQTPSNKVTEKGKYVELRCDPISGHTALYWYRQSLGQGPEFLIYFQGTGAADDSGLPNDRFFAVRPEGSVSTLKIQRTERGDSAVYLCASSLMGGSSYEQYFGPGTRLTVT.

CDR3 amino acids: CASSQEGQGSYGNIQYF. Written as DNA, the CDR3 is TGCGCCAGCAGCCAAGAGGGACAGGGATCTTACGGAAACATTCAGTACTTC. The V and J genes are TRBV4-3 and TRBJ2-4; 9 bases agree with TRBD1. The length of the CDR3 is 17 residues. Germline assignment: CDR1 LGHNA and CDR2 YSLEER. V dropped 0 bases and J dropped 6; count of bases not matched to a gene: 9.